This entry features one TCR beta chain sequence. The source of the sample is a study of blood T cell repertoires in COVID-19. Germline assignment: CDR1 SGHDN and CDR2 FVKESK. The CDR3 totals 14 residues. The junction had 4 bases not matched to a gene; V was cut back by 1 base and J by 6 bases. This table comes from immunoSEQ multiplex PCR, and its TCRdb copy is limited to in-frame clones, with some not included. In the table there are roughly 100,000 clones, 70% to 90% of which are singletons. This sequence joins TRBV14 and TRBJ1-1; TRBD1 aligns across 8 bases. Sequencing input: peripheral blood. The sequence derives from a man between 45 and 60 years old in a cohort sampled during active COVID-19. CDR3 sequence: CASSQAARGPEAFF. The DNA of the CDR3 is TGTGCCAGCAGCCAAGCCGCCAGGGGGCCTGAAGCTTTCTTT.